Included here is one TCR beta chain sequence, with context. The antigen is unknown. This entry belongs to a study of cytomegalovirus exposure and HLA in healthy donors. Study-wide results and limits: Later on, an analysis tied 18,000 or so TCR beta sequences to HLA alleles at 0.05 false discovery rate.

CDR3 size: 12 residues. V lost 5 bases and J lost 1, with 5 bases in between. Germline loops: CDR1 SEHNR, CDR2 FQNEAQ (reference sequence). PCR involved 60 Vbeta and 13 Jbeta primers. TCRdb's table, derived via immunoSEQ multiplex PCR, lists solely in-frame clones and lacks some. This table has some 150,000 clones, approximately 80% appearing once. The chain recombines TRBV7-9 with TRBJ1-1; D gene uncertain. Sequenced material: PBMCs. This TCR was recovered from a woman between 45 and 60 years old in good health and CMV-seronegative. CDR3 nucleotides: TGTGCCAGCAGCAAACAGAACACTGAAGCTTTCTTT. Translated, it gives CASSKQNTEAFF. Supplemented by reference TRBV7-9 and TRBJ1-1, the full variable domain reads DTGVSQNPRHKITKRGQNVTFRCDPISEHNRLYWYRQTLGQGPEFLTYFQNEAQLEKSRLLSDRFSAERPKGSFSTLEIQRTEQGDSAMYLCASSKQNTEAFFGQGTRLTVV.